A single sample gave rise to the 2 T cell receptor beta chains below, sequenced in a study of shared clonotypes between healthy human individuals. Assay: immunoSEQ multiplex PCR; the TCRdb copy retains only in-frame clones and omits some. Here the sample spans approximately 840,000 clones, approximately 97% being singletons. CD45RO-negative, CCR7-selected cells formed the naive CD8 fraction, which excluded terminally differentiated effector memory CD45RA+ cells. Sequencing was done on a sample of naive CD8+ T cells sorted from blood. The receptors shown here come from a man aged 25 to 40 in good health.

V and J are TRBV29-1 and TRBJ2-5; TRBD2 is a possible D gene (5 bases). Trimming took 3 bases from V and 5 from J, leaving 16 bases between them. The CDR3 is made up of 14 amino acids. CDR1 and CDR2 (germline): SQVTM, ANQGSEA. Here the CDR3 DNA reads TGCAGCGTTGATTTGGTGGGAGTGGTGGAGACCCAGTACTTC. Its translation: CSVDLVGVVETQYF.

The V and J genes are TRBV5-8 and TRBJ2-6, with D hard to call. The CDR3 covers 12 residues. V was pared by 10 bases and J by 12 bases, with 17 bases between. Looked up from germline, CDR1 is SGHTS and CDR2 is YDEGEE. This CDR3 reads CAESPISLVLTF. CDR3 DNA: TGTGCCGAGTCACCTATCTCCCTCGTCCTGACTTTC.